This T cell receptor (beta chain) is from a study of blood T cell repertoires in COVID-19. Study-level information: Spain, Italy and the United States supplied samples that represented acute and convalescent COVID-19. PBMCs, B-cell-depleted T cells, or T cells provided the cDNA or gDNA that made up the material.

V lost 1 base and J lost 5; bases outside the gene matches: 9. The CDR3 extends over 16 amino acids. From germline, CDR1 is MDHEN and CDR2 SYDVKM. The table came from immunoSEQ multiplex PCR; TCRdb's copy has only in-frame clones and leaves some out. The table includes fewer than 400,000 clones, about 83% detected once. The TCR originated in a man aged 25-45 years with active or convalescent COVID-19. Input material: peripheral blood. The V call is TRBV28, the J call TRBJ2-7; 9 nucleotides line up with TRBD1. CDR3 in amino acids: CASSLSPGQGLDEQYF. CDR3 in DNA: TGTGCCAGCAGTTTATCCCCGGGACAGGGCCTCGACGAGCAGTACTTC.